This TCR beta chain was sequenced in a study of OX40 agonist ivuxolimab in advanced cancers. Study context: With ivuxolimab, an agonistic anti-OX40 (CD134) antibody, patients were treated. Administration of intravenous ivuxolimab to patients occurred every 2 weeks at 0.01 to 10 mg/kg. Patients with prior anti-PD-1, anti-PD-L1 or anti-CTLA-4 therapy were eligible; 40% to 45% had some. Overall study results and limits: Antigen specificity was not determined for the expanded peripheral T cells.

Only in-frame clones appear in the TCRdb table, and some are missing; sequencing was by immunoSEQ multiplex PCR. The data hold some 78,000 clones, with approximately 86% observed a single time. This CDR3 spans 17 amino acids. The germline CDR1 and CDR2 sequences are SGHRS and YFSETQ. Trimming took off 1 base at V and 7 bases at J, with 24 bases between the two ends. Notes on this clone: Its antigen is as yet unknown.

The chain recombines TRBV5-1 with TRBJ2-7, with unresolved D. Sample: CD4+ or CD8+ T cells sorted from blood, taken in a trial of the OX40 agonist ivuxolimab. This receptor was taken from an adult with an advanced solid tumor such as melanoma, head and neck, liver or kidney cancer. The CDR3 sequence is CASSLPLVGRLIREQYF. In DNA form, the CDR3 reads TGCGCCAGCAGCTTGCCTCTTGTTGGCCGCTTGATAAGGGAGCAGTACTTC.